The entry below gives a single TCR beta chain sequence along with its context. CDR3 length: 15 residues. Trimming at V came to 4 bases and at J to 2 bases, leaving 6 bases not matched to a gene. Looked up from germline, CDR1 is LGHDT and CDR2 is YNNKEL (reference sequence). These data come from a study of blood T cell repertoires in COVID-19. Study context: The United States, Italy and Spain were the sources of the acute and convalescent COVID-19 samples. From T cells, B-cell-depleted T cells, or PBMCs came the material, which was cDNA or gDNA.

In the source study's methods: The authors estimated nucleated cell counts from reference gene primer amplification. Clones were read by immunoSEQ multiplex PCR, and TCRdb kept only the in-frame ones, dropping some. The V and J calls and the clone size are those of that table, but D and trimming were determined from the DNA. The sample has a few hundred thousand clones; 86% are singletons. Material: peripheral blood. The TCR sequence derives from a woman aged 50 to 60 with acute or convalescent COVID-19. The chain has TRBV3-1 (or the pseudogene TRBV3-2) and TRBJ2-7, with 9 bases aligning to TRBD2. The CDR3 region is CASSRASGVPYEQYF. The CDR3, as DNA: TGTGCCAGCAGCCGAGCTAGCGGGGTCCCCTACGAGCAGTACTTC.